The clone carrying this T cell receptor beta chain was seen a handful of times. The J segment lost 4 bases and the V segment lost 0 bases, leaving 1 base of the junction unmatched. CDR3 length equals 15 residues. CDR1 is MRHNA, CDR2 SNTAGT, per germline. Method: immunoSEQ multiplex PCR; TCRdb's copy keeps in-frame clones and lacks some. The data contain fewer than 250,000 clones, about 82% of them singletons. This record comes from a study of blood T cell repertoires in COVID-19. Turning to the study itself: The study drew acute and convalescent COVID-19 samples from the United States, Italy and Spain.

The clonotype was recovered from a woman aged 55 to 70 with active or convalescent COVID-19. The chain couples TRBV6-4 to TRBJ2-2; the match to TRBD1 covers 8 bases. The sample consisted of peripheral blood. This CDR3 is CASSDSDRGTGELFF. The CDR3 DNA sequence: TGTGCCAGCAGTGACTCAGACAGGGGCACCGGGGAGCTGTTTTTT.